This entry lists 16 T cell receptor beta chains sequenced from one sample in a study of blood T cells in healthy people across ages (dated by TCRdb to 2013 to 2016). Libraries were made using 5' RACE. TCRdb names Illumina HiSeq 2500 as the instrument used. The second PCR ran for about 6 to 12 cycles and used a J-beta primer mix along with a sample-barcoded 5' primer. TCRdb itself trimmed the public reads at Q25 with fastp, ran MiXCR and retained productive beta chains. Each CDR3 protein appears once, grouped with its most common genes and DNA. The sample table records around 990,000 distinct CDR3 sequences; almost 25% of these occur just once. About 0.8% of the sample lies in the top ten. The sample was also linked to a second study, of T cells of mothers and their children.

The sequenced sample was blood. The receptors were gathered from a girl aged 2 to 9 in good health.

As for this clonotype: One end of the junction varies from germline; a read error may be responsible. The V call is TRBV28, the J call TRBJ2-1; D may be TRBD1 or TRBD2 (6 bases each). Per germline, CDR1 MDHEN and CDR2 SYDVKM. This CDR3 is 17 amino acids long. The CDR3 protein is CASSFSSATGGAGMGYF. The CDR3 DNA follows: TGTGCCAGCAGTTTTAGTAGTGCAACCGGGGGCGCCGGGATGGGGTACTTC.

The chain has TRBV15 and TRBJ2-1; 8 positions match TRBD1. The J call is doubtful: the DNA matches TRBJ2-5 better. The CDR3 is 14 amino acids. Per the germline V gene, CDR1 is LNHNV and CDR2 is YYDKDF (reference sequence). CDR3 sequence reads: CATSDSRGRGTQYF. For the CDR3, the DNA is TGTGCCACCAGCGACTCCAGGGGGCGGGGGACCCAGTACTTC.

In this sample, this clonotype turned up a few times. V and J are TRBV12-3 or TRBV12-4 and TRBJ2-2; D not certain. Trimming shortened V by 1 base and J by 7 bases, and 7 bases separated the two germline ends. The CDR3 length is 13 residues. CDR3 residues: CASSLGPSGELFF. The CDR3, as DNA: TGTGCCAGCAGTTTAGGGCCAAGCGGGGAGCTGTTTTTT.

The J gene is TRBJ2-5, the V gene TRBV15; 7 bases align to TRBD2. This CDR3 region has 15 residues. J was trimmed by 3 bases and V by 0 bases; bases with no gene match: 4. Germline V gives CDR1 LNHNV, CDR2 YYDKDF (reference sequence). The CDR3 DNA sequence: TGTGCCACCAGCAGAGATGAAGCGGGGAAAGAGACCCAGTACTTC. Translated, it gives CATSRDEAGKETQYF.

The chain recombines TRBV6-5 with TRBJ2-1; TRBD1 matches 11 bases. Germline lookup yields CDR1 MNHEY and CDR2 SVGAGI. This CDR3 comprises 16 residues. V lost 5 bases and J lost 5; bases outside the gene matches: 8. CDR3 protein: CASSHLPGQGDNEQFF. The CDR3 DNA reads as TGTGCCAGCAGTCACCTACCGGGACAGGGGGACAATGAGCAGTTCTTC.

This clonotype was detected a few times. The V call is TRBV19, the J call TRBJ2-2; TRBD2 is a possible D gene (6 bases). The V and J ends lost 1 base and 4 bases respectively, with 10 bases between them. The CDR3 sequence is 15 residues long. Germline CDR1 reads LNHDA; CDR2 reads SQIVND (reference sequence). This CDR3 reads CASSIGYGGTGELFF. The CDR3, as DNA: TGTGCCAGTAGTATAGGGTACGGGGGCACCGGGGAGCTGTTTTTT.

Only a few counts were recorded for this clonotype. This chain uses TRBV20-1 with TRBJ2-1, with D tentatively TRBD2 (6 bases). V shed 5 bases and J shed 9 bases, with 11 bases lying between them. This CDR3 is built from 11 residues. Germline CDR1 reads DFQATT; CDR2 reads SNEGSKA (reference sequence). The CDR3 bases are TGCAGTGCTCGGACCGGGGGTGAGCAGTTCTTC. Its protein is CSARTGGEQFF.

This clonotype has only a few counts. The CDR3 region has the DNA TGTGCCGGCATCTCTGGGGCCAACGTCCTGACTTTC. It yields the protein CAGISGANVLTF. The chain recombines TRBV12-3 or TRBV12-4 with TRBJ2-6; D not certain. Between the trimmed V and J ends, which lost 11 bases and 0 bases, there was a span of 5 bases. CDR3 length: 12 amino acids.

The chain employs TRBV7-2 and TRBJ2-7; the D is unclear. The germline CDR1 and CDR2 sequences are SGHTA and FQGNSA. V gave up 5 bases and J gave up 2 bases, with 10 bases separating them. The CDR3 consists of 13 residues. The CDR3 reads CASSLDITYEQYF. CDR3 nucleotides: TGTGCCAGCAGCCTCGATATTACCTACGAGCAGTACTTC.

This clonotype has a handful of counts. This chain links TRBV5-1 with TRBJ1-5; no definite D call. The CDR3 has 14 residues. V was pared by 0 bases and J by 3 bases, with 7 bases between. Germline V CDR1 and CDR2: SGHRS, YFSETQ. CDR3 loop: CASSLDPINQPQHF. As DNA, the CDR3 is TGCGCCAGCAGCTTGGATCCGATCAATCAGCCCCAGCATTTT.

The chain couples TRBV7-2 to TRBJ1-2, with D tentatively TRBD1 (6 bases). There are 17 residues in the CDR3. With 4 bases removed from V and 5 bases from J, the gap between germline ends came to 23 bases. Germline CDR1 SGHTA, CDR2 FQGNSA. The CDR3: CASSSKGGNTIFYGYTF. CDR3 sequence (DNA): TGTGCCAGCAGCTCTAAGGGGGGAAATACGATTTTTTATGGCTACACCTTC.

This clonotype came up a few times. The V call is TRBV14, the J call TRBJ2-5; D may match TRBD1 or TRBD2 (5 bases each). The CDR3 contains 14 residues. The germline V gene encodes CDR1 SGHDN and CDR2 FVKESK. The V and J ends lost 3 bases and 11 bases respectively, with 19 bases between them. This chain's CDR3 is CASSHIGRMGEQYF. CDR3 nucleotides: TGTGCCAGCAGCCACATCGGACGGATGGGGGAGCAGTACTTC.

This clonotype was found a few times. V usage is TRBV6-5 and J usage is TRBJ2-2; D is ambiguous. Germline V gene lookup returns CDR1 MNHEY and CDR2 SVGAGI. This CDR3 has 13 residues. V lost 7 bases and J lost 6, with 12 bases in between. Here the CDR3 DNA reads TGTGCCAGCACTAATTTGCTCCCCGGGGAGCTGTTTTTT. This gives the protein CASTNLLPGELFF.

This clonotype was seen only a few times. V and J are TRBV28 and TRBJ1-6; TRBD1 might be the D (5 bases). V shed 6 bases and J shed 6 bases, with 9 bases lying between them. The germline V gene encodes CDR1 MDHEN and CDR2 SYDVKM. The CDR3 is 13 residues long. CDR3 amino acids: CASRDSLNSPLHF. CDR3 coding DNA: TGTGCCAGCAGAGACAGCCTTAATTCACCCCTCCACTTT.

The chain combines TRBV28 with TRBJ1-6; 7 bases line up with TRBD1. This CDR3 region has 14 residues. CDR1 and CDR2 from the germline V gene are MDHEN and SYDVKM. V shed 6 bases and J 8 bases; nucleotides not matched to a gene: 7. CDR3 bases: TGTGCCAGCAGCCCGGGGGACAGATATTCACCCCTCCACTTT. This translates into CASSPGDRYSPLHF.

This clonotype was picked up a small number of times. The chain recombines TRBV4-2 with TRBJ2-5; D is unresolved. The end of the DNA fits TRBJ2-1 better, so the J call may be wrong. The CDR3 runs 14 residues. Germline CDR1 is LGHNA and CDR2 is YNFKEQ. This chain's CDR3 is CASSVTMTHYEQFF. As DNA, the CDR3 is TGTGCCAGCAGCGTTACCATGACCCACTACGAGCAGTTCTTC.